The 12 T cell receptor beta chains listed next were all sequenced from one sample in a study of CD8 T cells in Susac syndrome. Random hexamers served to reverse transcribe roughly 0.45 to 1 ug RNA. TCRdb analysed the immunoSEQ multiplex PCR reads with MiXCR anew, one entry per CDR3 protein. The sample yields about 150,000 distinct CDR3 sequences, roughly 95% seen once. The specimen sequenced was CD4+ T cells from PBMCs. The receptors were sampled from a human donor with multiple sclerosis.

The chain carries TRBV3-1 and TRBJ2-1; the match to TRBD1 covers 9 bases. Germline CDR1 is LGHDT and CDR2 is YNNKEL (reference sequence). The CDR3 consists of 14 residues. J gave up 6 bases and V 10 bases, and 10 bases lay outside the gene matches. CDR3 DNA sequence: TGTGCCACCCAAGTACAGGGGGCGCGCAATGAGCAGTTCTTC. This translates into CATQVQGARNEQFF.

The gene calls are TRBV19 and TRBJ2-3; 11 nucleotides agree with TRBD2. The CDR3 spans 17 residues. J lost 4 bases, V lost 5 bases, and 11 bases had no gene match. CDR1 is LNHDA, CDR2 SQIVND, per germline (reference sequence). The CDR3 is CASSLQRLAGTPDTQYF. The CDR3 DNA reads TGTGCCAGTAGTCTCCAGCGACTAGCGGGAACGCCAGATACGCAGTATTTT. Variable domain in full (rest from reference TRBV19 and TRBJ2-3): DGGITQSPKYLFRKEGQNVTLSCEQNLNHDAMYWYRQDPGQGLRLIYYSQIVNDFQKGDIAEGYSVSREKKESFPLTVTSAQKNPTAFYLCASSLQRLAGTPDTQYFGPGTRLTVL.

This clonotype was found once. The chain has TRBV7-6 and TRBJ2-3; 9 positions match TRBD1. The V gene end was trimmed by 0 bases and the J gene end by 6 bases; junction bases not matched to a gene: 16. Germline V gene data show CDR1 as SGHVS and CDR2 as FNYEAQ. CDR3 size: 19 residues. The CDR3 here is CASSLASGPGQGALDTQYF. CDR3 coding DNA: TGTGCCAGCAGCTTAGCAAGTGGCCCGGGACAGGGAGCTTTGGATACGCAGTATTTT. Filled out from reference TRBV7-6 and TRBJ2-3, the complete variable domain reads GAGVSQSPRYKVTKRGQDVALRCDPISGHVSLYWYRQALGQGPEFLTYFNYEAQQDKSGLPNDRFSAERPEGSISTLTIQRTEQRDSAMYRCASSLASGPGQGALDTQYFGPGTRLTVL.

The V gene is TRBV4-3, the J gene TRBJ2-7; no clear D. CDR3 size: 13 residues. V lost 0 bases and J 3 bases, leaving 6 bases between the germline ends. The germline V gene has CDR1 LGHNA and CDR2 YSLEER. The CDR3 reads CASSQDLSYEQYF. The DNA for the CDR3 is TGCGCCAGCAGCCAAGATCTTAGCTACGAGCAGTACTTC.

This rearrangement joins TRBV3-1 to TRBJ1-2; no clear D gene. CDR1 is LGHDT, CDR2 YNNKEL, per germline (reference sequence). The V end was cut by 7 bases, the J end by 6 bases, with 12 bases between. CDR3 size: 12 residues. CDR3 sequence reads: CASTSMKNGYTF. The CDR3 DNA is TGTGCCAGCACCTCGATGAAAAATGGCTACACCTTC.

This clonotype was picked up a small number of times. The gene calls are TRBV30 and TRBJ2-5, with TRBD2 matching over 7 bases. Germline V gene sequence: CDR1 GTSNPN, CDR2 SVGIG (reference sequence). This CDR3 is 11 amino acids long. V was pared by 7 bases and J by 3 bases, with 2 bases of the junction left unmatched. The CDR3 here is CASSGEETQYF. The CDR3 DNA is TGTGCCTCAAGCGGGGAAGAGACCCAGTACTTC.

The genes are TRBV12-3 or TRBV12-4 and TRBJ1-1; possible D gene TRBD1, 6 bases. This CDR3 has 15 residues. V was cut by 5 bases and J by 1 base, with 14 bases left in between. CDR3 nucleotides: TGTGCCAGCAGTGCCAAGGGGGGAGGGAACACTGAAGCTTTCTTT. Its translation is CASSAKGGGNTEAFF.

V is TRBV13 and J is TRBJ2-7; D might be TRBD1 (5 bases). The CDR3 spans 14 residues. CDR1 and CDR2 from the germline V gene are PRHDT and FYEKMQ (reference sequence). The germline V and J ends were trimmed by 2 bases and 0 bases, with 8 bases remaining between them. The CDR3 DNA is TGTGCCAGCAGCTTACGCAGGGCCTCCTACGAGCAGTACTTC. The encoded protein is CASSLRRASYEQYF.

The chain employs TRBV30 and TRBJ1-1, with D perhaps matching TRBD1 (6 bases). The CDR3 length is 14 residues. The germline gives CDR1 GTSNPN, CDR2 SVGIG (reference sequence). Trimming removed 3 bases from V and 4 bases from J, with 15 bases in between. The CDR3 protein is CAWRNTGTSTEAFF. The CDR3 nucleotides are TGTGCCTGGAGGAATACCGGGACAAGCACTGAAGCTTTCTTT.

The genes are TRBV9 and TRBJ2-3; TRBD2 aligns across 16 bases. Germline lookup yields CDR1 SGDLS and CDR2 YYNGEE. V was clipped by 4 bases and J by 4 bases; unmatched bases: 15. This CDR3 contains 20 residues. DNA of the CDR3: TGTGCCAGCAGCACCAATCCGGGACTAGCGGGGGGGCCGTCATCAGATACGCAGTATTTT. Amino acids: CASSTNPGLAGGPSSDTQYF.

V and J are TRBV9 and TRBJ1-2; a possible D gene is TRBD1 (5 bases). Germline CDR1 reads SGDLS; CDR2 reads YYNGEE. The V end lost 2 bases, the J end lost 4 bases, and 9 bases lay between the germline ends. This CDR3 is 13 amino acids long. The CDR3 DNA reads as TGTGCCAGCAGCGTCGGGACGGTCTATGGCTACACCTTC. Amino acids: CASSVGTVYGYTF.

This clonotype has a single count. This CDR3 reads CASSDPGGLSEQYF. In nucleotides, the CDR3 is TGTGCCAGCAGTGATCCGGGTGGCCTCTCCGAGCAGTACTTC. The chain combines TRBV25-1 with TRBJ2-7; no clear D. Germline CDR1 is MGHDK and CDR2 is SYGVNS. CDR3 length: 14 amino acids. The ends were cut back, 3 bases at V and 6 bases at J, with 15 bases in the middle.